This record concerns one TCR beta chain sequence. Antigen unknown. Method: immunoSEQ multiplex PCR; TCRdb's copy keeps in-frame clones and lacks some. The data contain 5,000 to 6,500 clones, 70% of them singletons. This sample was included in a study of OX40 agonist ivuxolimab in advanced cancers. Study conclusions and caveats: Certain nonresponders likewise exhibited a low normalized T-cell clonal expansion.

Losses at the gene ends were 4 bases for V and 5 bases for J; bases not matched to a gene: 4. The CDR3 contains 15 residues. CDR1 SSHAT and CDR2 FNYEAQ come from the germline V gene (reference sequence). The material sequenced was CD4+ or CD8+ T cells sorted from blood, taken in a trial of the OX40 agonist ivuxolimab. This clonotype was sampled from an adult with an advanced solid tumor such as melanoma, head and neck, liver or kidney cancer. V gene TRBV7-7 combines with J gene TRBJ2-1; 11 bases match TRBD2. The CDR3 protein is CASSSSGGYNNEQFF. The DNA of the CDR3 is TGTGCCAGCAGCTCTAGCGGGGGGTACAACAATGAGCAGTTCTTC.